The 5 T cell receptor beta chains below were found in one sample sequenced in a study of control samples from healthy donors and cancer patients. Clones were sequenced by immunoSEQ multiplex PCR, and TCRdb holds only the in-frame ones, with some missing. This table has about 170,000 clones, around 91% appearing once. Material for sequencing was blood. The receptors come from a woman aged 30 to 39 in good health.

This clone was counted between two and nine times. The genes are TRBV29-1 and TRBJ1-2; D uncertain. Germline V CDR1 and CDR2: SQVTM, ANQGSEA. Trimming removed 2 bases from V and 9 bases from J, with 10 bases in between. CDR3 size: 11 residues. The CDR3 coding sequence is TGCAGCGTTGAACTCGGGCGTAGCTACACCTTC. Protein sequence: CSVELGRSYTF.

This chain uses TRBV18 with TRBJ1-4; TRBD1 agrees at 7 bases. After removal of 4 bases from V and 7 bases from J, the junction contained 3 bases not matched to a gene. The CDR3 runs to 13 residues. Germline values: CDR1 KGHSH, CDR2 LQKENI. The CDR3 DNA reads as TGTGCCAGCTCACTGGGACAGTTTGAAAAACTGTTTTTT. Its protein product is CASSLGQFEKLFF.

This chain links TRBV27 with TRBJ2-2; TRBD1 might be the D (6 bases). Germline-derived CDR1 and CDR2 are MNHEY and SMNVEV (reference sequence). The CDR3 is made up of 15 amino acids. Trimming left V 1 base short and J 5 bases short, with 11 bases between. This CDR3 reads CASSLWGQWTGELFF. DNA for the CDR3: TGTGCCAGCAGTTTATGGGGACAATGGACCGGGGAGCTGTTTTTT.

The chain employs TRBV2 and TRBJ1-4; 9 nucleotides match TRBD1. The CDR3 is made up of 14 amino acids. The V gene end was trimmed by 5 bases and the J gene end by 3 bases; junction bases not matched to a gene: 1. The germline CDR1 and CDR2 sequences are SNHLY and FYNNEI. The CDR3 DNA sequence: TGTGCCAGCAGTAGACAGGGGGCTAATGAAAAACTGTTTTTT. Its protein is CASSRQGANEKLFF.

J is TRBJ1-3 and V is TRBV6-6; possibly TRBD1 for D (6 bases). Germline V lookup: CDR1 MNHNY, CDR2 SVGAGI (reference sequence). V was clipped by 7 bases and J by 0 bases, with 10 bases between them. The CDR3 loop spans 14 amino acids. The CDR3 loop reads CASKPGASGNTIYF. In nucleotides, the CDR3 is TGTGCCAGCAAGCCGGGGGCCTCTGGAAACACCATATATTTT.